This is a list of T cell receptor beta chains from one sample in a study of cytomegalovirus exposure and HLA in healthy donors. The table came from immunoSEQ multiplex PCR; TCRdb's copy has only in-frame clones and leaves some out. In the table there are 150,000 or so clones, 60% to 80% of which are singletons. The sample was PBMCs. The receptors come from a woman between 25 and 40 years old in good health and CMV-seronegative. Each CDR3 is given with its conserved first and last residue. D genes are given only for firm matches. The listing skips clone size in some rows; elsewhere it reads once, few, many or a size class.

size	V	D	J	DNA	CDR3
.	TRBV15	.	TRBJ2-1	TGTGCCACCAGCAGAGAGCCCCCCGCGAAGGCAGGCGAGCAGTTCTTC	CATSREPPAKAGEQFF
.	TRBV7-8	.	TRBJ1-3	TGTGCCAGCAGCTTAGGGCGGGTCTCTGGAAACACCATATATTTT	CASSLGRVSGNTIYF
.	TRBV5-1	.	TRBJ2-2	TGCGCCAGCAGCTCTGACACCCCGGGGACCGGGGAGCTGTTTTTT	CASSSDTPGTGELFF
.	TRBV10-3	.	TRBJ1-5	TGTGCCATCAGTGAGGACAGGAGTCAGCCCCAGCATTTT	CAISEDRSQPQHF
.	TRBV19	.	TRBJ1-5	TGTGCCAGTAGGAGCGGGGAGCGTGGCCAGCCCCAGCATTTT	CASRSGERGQPQHF
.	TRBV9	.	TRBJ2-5	TGTGCCAGCAGCGTGGTTTGGACTAATCTTGAGCAGTACTTC	CASSVVWTNLEQYF
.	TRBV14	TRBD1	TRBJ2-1	TGTGCCAGCAGCGCCACAGGGGGTGGTGAGCAGTTCTTC	CASSATGGGEQFF
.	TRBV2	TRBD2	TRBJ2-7	TGTGCCAGTGGACTAGCGGGGACCTACGAGCAGTACTTC	CASGLAGTYEQYF
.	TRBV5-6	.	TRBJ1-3	TGTGCCAGCAGCCTTAGGCGGACTGGAAACACCATATATTTT	CASSLRRTGNTIYF
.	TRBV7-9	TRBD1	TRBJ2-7	TGTGCCAGCAGTAGAACGGGACAGGGGAACGACGAGCAGTACTTC	CASSRTGQGNDEQYF
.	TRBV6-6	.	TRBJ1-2	TGTGCCAGCAGTTACTCGACAGGCCCTGGCTACACCTTC	CASSYSTGPGYTF
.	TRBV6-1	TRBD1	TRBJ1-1	TGTGCGGAAGGACAGGGGGCCGGTGGGAACACTGAAGCTTTCTTT	CAEGQGAGGNTEAFF
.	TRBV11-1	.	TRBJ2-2	TGTGCCAGCAGCGCGCAGGGGCACGGCATCGGGGAGCTGTTTTTT	CASSAQGHGIGELFF
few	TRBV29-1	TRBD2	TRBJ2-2	TGCAGCGTAGGGACTAGCGCTTTAGGGGAGCTGTTTTTT	CSVGTSALGELFF
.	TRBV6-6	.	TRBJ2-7	TGTGCCAGCACTCAGGGTGGCGAGCAGTACTTC	CASTQGGEQYF
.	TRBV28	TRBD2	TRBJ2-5	TGTGCCAGCAGTCGACCGGGACTAGGAGAGACCCAGTACTTC	CASSRPGLGETQYF
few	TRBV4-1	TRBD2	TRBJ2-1	TGCGCCAGCAGCCAAGGAAATAGCGGGGTCGGGAATGAGCAGTTCTTC	CASSQGNSGVGNEQFF
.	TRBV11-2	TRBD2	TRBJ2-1	TGTGCCAGCAGCGCGACGGGGGGCAATGAGCAGTTCTTC	CASSATGGNEQFF
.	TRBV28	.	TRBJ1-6	TGTGCCAGCAGTTACCCGGGACTCCTGAATTCACCCCTCCACTTT	CASSYPGLLNSPLHF
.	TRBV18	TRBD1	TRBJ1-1	TGTGCCAGCTCACCAATTGGACAGGGGACTACCTTGAACACTGAAGCTTTCTTT	CASSPIGQGTTLNTEAFF
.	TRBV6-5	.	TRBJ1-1	TGTGCCAGCAGACCCCACTCCAGGGCTGAAGCTTTCTTT	CASRPHSRAEAFF
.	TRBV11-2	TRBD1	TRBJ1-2	TGTGCCAGCAGTTACGGACAGGGGGCGTATGGCTACACCTTC	CASSYGQGAYGYTF
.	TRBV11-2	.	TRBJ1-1	TGTGCCAGCAGCTCCCGGCGGGCAGGTAACACTGAAGCTTTCTTT	CASSSRRAGNTEAFF
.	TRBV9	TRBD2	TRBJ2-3	TGTGCCAGCAGCGTTCGGGGGGTAAGCACAGATACGCAGTATTTT	CASSVRGVSTDTQYF
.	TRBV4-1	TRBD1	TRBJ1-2	TGCGCCAGCAGCAAAACCTCGGACAGGGTTTTTGATGGCTACACCTTC	CASSKTSDRVFDGYTF
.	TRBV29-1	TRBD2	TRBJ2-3	TGCAGCGTTGAACTAGCGGGGAGCACAGATACGCAGTATTTT	CSVELAGSTDTQYF
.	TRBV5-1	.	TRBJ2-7	TGCGCCAGCAGCGTCCAGGACAGCCCCTACGAGCAGTACTTC	CASSVQDSPYEQYF
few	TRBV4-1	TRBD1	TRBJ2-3	TGCGCCAGCAGCCTCTTACCTTCAGGGGGCCTCACAGATACGCAGTATTTT	CASSLLPSGGLTDTQYF
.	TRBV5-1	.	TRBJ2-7	TGCGCCAGCAGCTTGGTGCAGGGCAGCTCCTACGAGCAGTACTTC	CASSLVQGSSYEQYF
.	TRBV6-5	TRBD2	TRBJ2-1	TGTGCCAGCAGCCCTTGGGGGGGTTTGGGCAATGAGCAGTTCTTC	CASSPWGGLGNEQFF
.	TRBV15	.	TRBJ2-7	TGTGCCACCAGCAGGTTCCCCGGGTCAGAGCAGTACTTC	CATSRFPGSEQYF
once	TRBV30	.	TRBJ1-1	TGTGCCTGGAGGCGAACCTTCCTTAACACTGAAGCTTTCTTT	CAWRRTFLNTEAFF
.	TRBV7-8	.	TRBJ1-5	TGTGCCAGCAGCTCTGGGCTGGCAGGCAATCAGCCCCAGCATTTT	CASSSGLAGNQPQHF
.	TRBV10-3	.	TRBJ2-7	TGTGCCATCAGTCCAGGGGTAACTTACGAGCAGTACTTC	CAISPGVTYEQYF
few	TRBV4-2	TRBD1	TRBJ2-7	TGTGCCAGCAGCTCTGCCGGGACAGGCTACGAGCAGTACTTC	CASSSAGTGYEQYF
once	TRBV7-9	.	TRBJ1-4	TGTGCCAGCCGCTCGGGGGGTGAAAAACTGTTTTTT	CASRSGGEKLFF
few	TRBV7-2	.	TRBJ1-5	TGTGCCAGCAGCACGCAGGGCAATCAGCCCCAGCATTTT	CASSTQGNQPQHF
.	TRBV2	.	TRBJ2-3	TGTGCCAGCAGTGAAGACAGGGTCGGGCGGATGAAAGATACGCAGTATTTT	CASSEDRVGRMKDTQYF
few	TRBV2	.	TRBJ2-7	TGTGCCAGCGAGTCCCTGCCGCACGAGCAGTACTTC	CASESLPHEQYF
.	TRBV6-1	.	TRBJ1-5	TGTGCCAGCAGTGATCAGGGAAGCAATCAGCCCCAGCATTTT	CASSDQGSNQPQHF
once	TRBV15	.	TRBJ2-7	TGTGCCACCAGCAGAGACCTAGGGAGCGAGCAGTACTTC	CATSRDLGSEQYF
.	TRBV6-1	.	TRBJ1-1	TGTGCCAGCAGTGAAGAGGTCAGGGTCGAAGCTTTCTTT	CASSEEVRVEAFF
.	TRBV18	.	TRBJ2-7	TGTGCCAGCTCACCGCGGGCCCCCTACGAGCAGTACTTC	CASSPRAPYEQYF
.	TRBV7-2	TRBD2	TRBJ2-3	TGTGCCAGCAGCTGGTCGGGGGGGCGCGGTCGCACAGATACGCAGTATTTT	CASSWSGGRGRTDTQYF
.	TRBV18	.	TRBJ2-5	TGTGCCAGCTCCCAAGTGATGTACGGGAAAGAATCGGACTTC	CASSQVMYGKESDF
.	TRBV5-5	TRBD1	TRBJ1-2	TGTGCCAGCAGCTTGGTGTCAGGGGGTGGCTACACCTTC	CASSLVSGGGYTF
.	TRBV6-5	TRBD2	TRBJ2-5	TGTGCCACCCGAGGGAGGGGCCAGGAGACCCAGTACTTC	CATRGRGQETQYF
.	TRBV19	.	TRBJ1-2	TGTGCCAGTAGCATGAACCAGGGGAACTATGGCTACACCTTC	CASSMNQGNYGYTF
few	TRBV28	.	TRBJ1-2	TGTGCCAGCAGTTCCCGGGACACCTATGGCTACACCTTC	CASSSRDTYGYTF